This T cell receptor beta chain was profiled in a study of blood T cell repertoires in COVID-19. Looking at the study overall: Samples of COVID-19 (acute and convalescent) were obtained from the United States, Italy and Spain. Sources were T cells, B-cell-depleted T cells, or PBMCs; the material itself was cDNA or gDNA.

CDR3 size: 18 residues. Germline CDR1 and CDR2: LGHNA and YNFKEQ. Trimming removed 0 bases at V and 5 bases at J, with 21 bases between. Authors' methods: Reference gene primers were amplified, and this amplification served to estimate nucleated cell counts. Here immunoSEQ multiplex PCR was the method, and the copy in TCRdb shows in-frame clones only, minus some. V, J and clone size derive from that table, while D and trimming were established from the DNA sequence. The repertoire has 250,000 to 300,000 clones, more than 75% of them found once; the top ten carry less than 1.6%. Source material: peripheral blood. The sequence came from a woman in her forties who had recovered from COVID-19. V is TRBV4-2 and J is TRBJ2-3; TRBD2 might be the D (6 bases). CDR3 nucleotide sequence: TGTGCCAGCAGCCAAGATCGGCAGGTGGGCGGGGCGGGAGATACGCAGTATTTT. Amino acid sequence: CASSQDRQVGGAGDTQYF.